The rows below give T cell receptor beta chains drawn from one sample of a study of cytomegalovirus exposure and HLA in healthy donors. Sequenced by immunoSEQ multiplex PCR; TCRdb stores in-frame clones only, minus some. This table holds about 110,000 clones, around 95% found once. The sequencing sample was made of PBMCs. Source of these receptors: a woman between 18 and 29 years old in good health and CMV-seronegative. Each CDR3 is given with its conserved first and last residue. A D gene is named only where the DNA matches it firmly. Some rows mark clone size as missing; the rest say once, few, many or name a class of expanded clone.

d_gene: NA
abundance: NA
v_gene: TRBV4-1
j_gene: TRBJ1-2
CDR3nt: TGCGCCAGCAGCCAAGACGGGGCAGGGGATTACGGCTACACCTTC
CDR3aa: CASSQDGAGDYGYTF

d_gene: TRBD1
abundance: NA
v_gene: TRBV15
j_gene: TRBJ2-3
CDR3nt: TGTGCCACCAGCAGAGATGTCGTGGGACAGCGGTATTTT
CDR3aa: CATSRDVVGQRYF

d_gene: NA
abundance: NA
v_gene: TRBV4-1
j_gene: TRBJ1-4
CDR3nt: TGCGCCAGCAGCTCCCGGACAACAACTAATGAAAAACTGTTTTTT
CDR3aa: CASSSRTTTNEKLFF

d_gene: NA
abundance: NA
v_gene: TRBV7-9
j_gene: TRBJ2-3
CDR3nt: TGTGCCAGCAGCTCAAAACCACAGGGTTTTGGTACAGATACGCAGTATTTT
CDR3aa: CASSSKPQGFGTDTQYF

d_gene: TRBD1
abundance: NA
v_gene: TRBV27
j_gene: TRBJ2-2
CDR3nt: TGTGCCAGCAGTTTGAGACCGGCGCTAGGGGGCGGCACCGGGGAGCTGTTTTTT
CDR3aa: CASSLRPALGGGTGELFF

d_gene: NA
abundance: NA
v_gene: TRBV9
j_gene: TRBJ2-5
CDR3nt: TGTGCCAGCAGCGTTCCCCGGGAGACCCAGTACTTC
CDR3aa: CASSVPRETQYF

d_gene: TRBD1
abundance: NA
v_gene: TRBV6-5
j_gene: TRBJ1-2
CDR3nt: TGTGCCAGCAGTTACCGAGGGGACAGCTATGGCTACACCTTC
CDR3aa: CASSYRGDSYGYTF

d_gene: NA
abundance: NA
v_gene: TRBV6-5
j_gene: TRBJ1-1
CDR3nt: TGTGCCAGCAGTGCCCAGGGTCATACTGAAGCTTTCTTT
CDR3aa: CASSAQGHTEAFF

d_gene: NA
abundance: NA
v_gene: TRBV7-3
j_gene: TRBJ2-7
CDR3nt: TGTGCCAGCAGCTTTAGCATTTCGGACGAGCAGTACTTC
CDR3aa: CASSFSISDEQYF

d_gene: TRBD2
abundance: once
v_gene: TRBV11-2
j_gene: TRBJ2-3
CDR3nt: TGTGCCAGCAGTCGCCACCAGCCTGCTAGCGGGTCAAGCACAGATACGCAGTATTTT
CDR3aa: CASSRHQPASGSSTDTQYF

d_gene: NA
abundance: NA
v_gene: TRBV7-9
j_gene: TRBJ1-2
CDR3nt: TGTGCCAGCAGCTTAGAAGAGACAGAATTTAACTATGGCTACACCTTC
CDR3aa: CASSLEETEFNYGYTF

d_gene: TRBD1
abundance: once
v_gene: TRBV5-1
j_gene: TRBJ1-1
CDR3nt: TGCGCCAGCTCAACAGGGGACACTGAAGCTTTCTTT
CDR3aa: CASSTGDTEAFF

d_gene: TRBD2
abundance: once
v_gene: TRBV6-1
j_gene: TRBJ2-7
CDR3nt: TGTGCCAGCAGTGAACTAGCGGGGGACCACGAGCAGTACTTC
CDR3aa: CASSELAGDHEQYF

d_gene: TRBD2
abundance: once
v_gene: TRBV5-5
j_gene: TRBJ2-7
CDR3nt: TGTGCCAGCAGCTTGGAACCCTCACTAGCGGGGGGGCCTACCTACGAGCAGTACTTC
CDR3aa: CASSLEPSLAGGPTYEQYF

d_gene: TRBD2
abundance: NA
v_gene: TRBV5-1
j_gene: TRBJ2-1
CDR3nt: TGCGCCAGCAGCTTGGTCCCTAGCGGGGGGGCAAATAGCCATGAGCAGTTCTTC
CDR3aa: CASSLVPSGGANSHEQFF

d_gene: NA
abundance: NA
v_gene: TRBV25-1
j_gene: TRBJ2-7
CDR3nt: TGTGCCAGCAGTGAATATGGGTACGGGTTCGAGCAGTACTTC
CDR3aa: CASSEYGYGFEQYF

d_gene: NA
abundance: NA
v_gene: TRBV28
j_gene: TRBJ1-2
CDR3nt: TGTGCCAGCATAAAGGGGAGGAACGGCGGCTACACCTTC
CDR3aa: CASIKGRNGGYTF

d_gene: NA
abundance: NA
v_gene: TRBV19
j_gene: TRBJ1-5
CDR3nt: TGTGCCAGTAGTCATACAGGGTACCCCCCTTATAGCAATCAGCCCCAGCATTTT
CDR3aa: CASSHTGYPPYSNQPQHF

d_gene: TRBD1
abundance: NA
v_gene: TRBV9
j_gene: TRBJ2-7
CDR3nt: TGTGCCAGCAGCCCGACAGGGGACGAGCAGTACTTC
CDR3aa: CASSPTGDEQYF

d_gene: TRBD1
abundance: once
v_gene: TRBV4-1
j_gene: TRBJ2-7
CDR3nt: TGCGCCAGCGCAGGGGGCGCGTCCTACGAGCAGTACTTC
CDR3aa: CASAGGASYEQYF

d_gene: NA
abundance: once
v_gene: TRBV7-3
j_gene: TRBJ2-3
CDR3nt: TGTGCCAGCCTCAGACGGGGGACCTCCAACACAGATACGCAGTATTTT
CDR3aa: CASLRRGTSNTDTQYF

d_gene: NA
abundance: NA
v_gene: TRBV6-1
j_gene: TRBJ2-3
CDR3nt: TGTGCCAGCAGTGAAAGGTGGACAGTCACAGATACGCAGTATTTT
CDR3aa: CASSERWTVTDTQYF

d_gene: NA
abundance: few
v_gene: TRBV19
j_gene: TRBJ1-1
CDR3nt: TGTGCCAGTAGTATGGGAGGCGGGAACACTGAAGCTTTCTTT
CDR3aa: CASSMGGGNTEAFF

d_gene: NA
abundance: NA
v_gene: TRBV7-9
j_gene: TRBJ1-2
CDR3nt: TGTGCCAGCACTAGAACAGGGATTTATGGCTACACCTTC
CDR3aa: CASTRTGIYGYTF

d_gene: NA
abundance: NA
v_gene: TRBV9
j_gene: TRBJ2-1
CDR3nt: TGTGCCAGCAGCGTAGCTTGGCAGGGGACAATCAATGAGCAGTTCTTC
CDR3aa: CASSVAWQGTINEQFF

d_gene: NA
abundance: NA
v_gene: TRBV29-1
j_gene: TRBJ1-3
CDR3nt: TGCAGCGTTGCACTGACGACCCGAGGCGGAAACACCATATATTTT
CDR3aa: CSVALTTRGGNTIYF

d_gene: TRBD2
abundance: NA
v_gene: TRBV11-2
j_gene: TRBJ2-1
CDR3nt: TGTGCCAGCAGCTTATTCTGGTTAGCGGGGGGGCAGGACAATGAGCAGTTCTTC
CDR3aa: CASSLFWLAGGQDNEQFF